This TCR beta chain was identified during a study of post-analysis software for immune sequencing data. Notes on the study in general: Elevated frequency relative to controls characterized 4 or 5 TRBV segments in patients, TRBV5-6, TRBV5-1 and TRBV20-1 among them.

This clonotype was observed a few times. Its antigen is not known. Looked up from germline, CDR1 is DFQATT and CDR2 is SNEGSKA (reference sequence). The CDR3 has 18 amino acids. V gave up 1 base and J gave up 0 bases, with 21 bases separating them. Every TCR beta cDNA library bore unique molecular identifiers. MiXCR, run by TCRdb on the PCR reads, gives a single entry per CDR3 protein. The sample lists roughly 870,000 distinct CDR3 sequences; approximately 50% were seen once. The V gene is TRBV20-1, the J gene TRBJ2-5; D possibly corresponds to TRBD2 (5 bases). Sample: blood. The sequence came from a girl aged 5-17 years with multiple sclerosis. For the CDR3, the DNA is TGCAGTGCTAGAGTACCGATGAGGGCGGCAATATACCAAGAGACCCAGTACTTC. Amino acids: CSARVPMRAAIYQETQYF.